This T cell receptor (beta chain) was profiled in a study of cytomegalovirus exposure and HLA in healthy donors. Study results and limitations: TCR beta sequences reportedly predicted the HLA-A and HLA-B alleles of most subjects accurately. Association of a missense DCLRE1C variant with TCR beta V- and J-gene trimming was reported in a later analysis.

This PCR relied on a set of 60 Vbeta primers and 13 Jbeta primers. This table comes from immunoSEQ multiplex PCR, and its TCRdb copy is limited to in-frame clones, with some not included. The sample lists more than 85,000 clones; 9.5% to 15% were seen once. Details on this clone: Antigen: not known.

Healthy people donating bone marrow made up the donors. The receptor's source is a man between 40 and 49 years old in good health and CMV-seropositive. Sequencing was carried out using PBMCs.

CDR3 DNA sequence: TGCAGCGTTGAAGGGGCCCATCTTGGTTATGAGCAGTTCTTC. Its protein is CSVEGAHLGYEQFF. J is TRBJ2-1 and V is TRBV29-1; D is uncertain. V was clipped by 1 base and J by 8 bases, with 15 bases between them. CDR3 length: 14 residues. Germline V gives CDR1 SQVTM, CDR2 ANQGSEA.